Given below is one TCR beta chain in context. The data belong to a study of blood T cell repertoires in COVID-19. Study overall: The study drew acute and convalescent COVID-19 samples from the United States, Italy and Spain. Nucleic acid was either cDNA or gDNA, and it came from T cells, B-cell-depleted T cells, or PBMCs.

Trimming took 7 bases from V and 4 from J; bases not matched to a gene: 6. The CDR3 runs to 13 residues. Germline V gene lookup returns CDR1 LNHDA and CDR2 SQIVND (reference sequence). Assay used: immunoSEQ multiplex PCR; TCRdb lists only in-frame clones, some missing. The table records a few hundred thousand clones, over 80% of them present only once. Each participant's cohort was designated according to participant-reported clinical history. The chain links TRBV19 to TRBJ2-7; TRBD1 aligns across 8 bases. The sequenced material came from PBMCs or T cells enriched from blood (not recorded which). This clonotype originated in a woman between 45 and 65 years old who had recovered from COVID-19. The CDR3 region has the DNA TGTGCCAGTACCGGGACAGGAGTTTACGAGCAGTACTTC. Amino acid sequence: CASTGTGVYEQYF.